This entry concerns a single T cell receptor (beta chain). The antigen is undetermined. A much larger clone differs from this one at a single base, so this may be a read error. The data are from a study of blood T cells in healthy people across ages. Study findings and constraints: Diversity was higher, and naive CD4+ cells more numerous, in long-lived donors than in aged donors.

The second PCR ran 7 to 11 cycles with a sample-barcoded 5' primer and J-beta primers. Every sample gave at least 2.5 million paired-end reads containing CDR3. TCRdb fed the 5' RACE reads into MiXCR, producing one record per CDR3 protein. The sample has about 1.8 million distinct CDR3 sequences, about 50% seen once. Germline values: CDR1 MGHRA, CDR2 YSYEKL. The CDR3 has 17 residues. Material for sequencing was blood. The rearrangement links TRBV4-1 to TRBJ2-1; TRBD2 matches at 10 bases. The sequence was collected from a woman between 40 and 50 years old in good health. The CDR3 region is CASSQDPGLAVYNEHFF. CDR3 DNA sequence: TGCGCCAGCAGCCAAGATCCAGGACTAGCGGTTTACAATGAGCATTTCTTC.